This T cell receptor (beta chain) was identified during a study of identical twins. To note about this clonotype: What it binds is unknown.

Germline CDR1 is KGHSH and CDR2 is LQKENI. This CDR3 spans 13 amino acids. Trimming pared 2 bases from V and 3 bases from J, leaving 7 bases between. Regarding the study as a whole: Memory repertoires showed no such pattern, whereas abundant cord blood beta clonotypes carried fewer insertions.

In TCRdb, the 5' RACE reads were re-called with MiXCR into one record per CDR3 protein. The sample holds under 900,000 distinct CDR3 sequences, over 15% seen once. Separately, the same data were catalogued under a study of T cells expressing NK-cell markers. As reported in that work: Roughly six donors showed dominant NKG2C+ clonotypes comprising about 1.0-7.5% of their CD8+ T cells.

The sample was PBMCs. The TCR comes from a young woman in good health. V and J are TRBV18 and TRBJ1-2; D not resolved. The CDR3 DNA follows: TGTGCCAGCTCACCAAGGCAGGACTATGGCTACACCTTC. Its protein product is CASSPRQDYGYTF.